This TCR beta chain was retrieved from a study of shared clonotypes between healthy human individuals (dated by TCRdb to about 2020). Notes on the research overall: The cohort comprised a couple of women and a few men aged 18 to 49 years. For each donor, CD4 naive and CD4 memory were each given three plates, CD8 naive was given two plates, and CD8 memory was given one plate. The study deeply sequenced blood TCR repertoires of 5 or 6 healthy adults to estimate repertoire size and the extent of clonotype sharing between individuals. Libraries were prepared and TCR repertoires were sequenced by different laboratories using diverse techniques, in order to increase sequencing depth and limit assay-specific biases. Leukapheresis yielded between about 0.8 and 9.5 billion PBMCs per donor.

The donors were healthy, HIV-negative adults with no recently reported acute infections or vaccinations. Only Caucasian adults living in Nashville, Tennessee, USA were represented among the donors. CD8 memory samples combined magnetically selected CD45RO+ cells with CCR7-negative CD45RA+ effector memory (TemRA) cells. Blood was obtained by leukapheresis, after which PBMCs were separated by Ficoll-Histopaque density gradient centrifugation and cryopreserved in liquid nitrogen vapor phase. Analytical flow cytometry was used to check the purity and quantity of each magnetically sorted T cell population. Genomic DNA was isolated from every sorted fraction and measured by UV absorbance on a Nanodrop 2000c. What the work shows at the level of the full study, not this receptor alone: When several donors were compared, the shared fraction of clonotypes was 5% to 6.5% for naive CD4, over 3% for naive CD8, more than 2% for memory CD4, and 0.35% to 0.4% for memory CD8. Estimated clonotype richness was generally larger for naive than for memory subsets. Compared with non-shared clonotypes, the clonotypes found in all four sorted-subset donors had higher generation probabilities. Because the study included only a small number of donors, the genetic and exposure-history diversity represented was limited. Sampling was limited to blood, and TCR repertoires in tissue likely differ from TCR repertoires in blood. Rarefaction of sorted-subset datasets indicated incomplete sequencing despite the large sequencing depth. Pairwise subsampling indicated that sequencing depth was expected to affect the degree of clonotype sharing among donors.

A distance of 24 bases separates the germline ends of V and J, which lose 2 bases and 9 bases respectively. CDR1 and CDR2 were assigned from the germline V gene as SGDLS and YYNGEE. From cysteine to phenylalanine, the CDR3 is 17 amino acids long. Just the 51-base CDR3 DNA is kept, in frame starting at base 1. Comments on this clone: Its target antigen remains unknown. No much larger clone exists at a distance of one base, and base qualities are not known.

TCR CDR3 regions were amplified from genomic DNA by multiplex PCR using the deep immunoSEQ assay. Extracted genomic DNA from each cell subset was distributed evenly across all wells of several immunoSEQ 96-well plates, and each plate was treated as a replicate. For sorted subsets, each replicate PCR was loaded with approximately 200 ng genomic DNA, equivalent to 30,000 to 35,000 T cell genomes. Purified libraries were measured with a Qubit 3.0 fluorometer, size-checked on a Bioanalyzer 2100, and measured again with the KAPA Library Quantification kit. A separate single-read 150-cycle Illumina NextSeq 550 flow cell was used to sequence each immunoSEQ 96-well plate. The authors processed their data as follows. Because the immunoSEQ output held only junctional sequences and lacked quality scores, the filtering could not match the filtering applied to full-length reads. Sequences were annotated with PyIR, a Python wrapper for IgBLAST v1.9, and V/J genes and CDR3 were assigned using IMGT germline references. Any read was removed if the V/J assignment was weak (E-value above 1e-6), the CDR3 was missing, or the read contained stop codons, out-of-frame junctions, or ambiguous translated residues. V3J clonotypes were defined as sequences sharing an identical inferred V gene, J gene, and CDR3 amino acid sequence. Percentage overlap between repertoires was calculated by dividing the number of shared unique clonotypes by the size of the smaller repertoire. Richness of each repertoire was evaluated using RTK rarefaction, the Chao1 estimator, and Recon v2.1 estimates of unobserved clonotypes. Generation probabilities were computed with OLGA for all TCRbeta clonotypes obtained by the gDNA method from four donors. TCRdb carries this immuneACCESS record with in-frame sequences only. Its versions omit some clonotypes, under half of them owing to an unresolved V gene in the studies checked, with the rest unexplained. V and J calls and clone size follow that table, whereas D and trimming were derived from the DNA. The sample has approximately 350,000 clones on record, around 96% of them singletons. The ten largest make up less than 0.35% of the sample.

Sequencing was done on a sample of memory CD8+ T cells sorted from blood. This specimen's cell subset or site label, per the study, means: CD45RO+ cells pooled with CCR7-negative TemRA cells. This receptor chain uses TRBV9 and TRBJ2-1; the D gene is perhaps TRBD2, from 6 matching bases. The TCR sequence derives from a man younger than 45 in good health. Read as DNA, the sequence is TGTGCCAGCAGCGTGGGCGGGGCAGCTATGGCGGTGGGTGAGCAGTTCTTC. It codes for CASSVGGAAMAVGEQFF.